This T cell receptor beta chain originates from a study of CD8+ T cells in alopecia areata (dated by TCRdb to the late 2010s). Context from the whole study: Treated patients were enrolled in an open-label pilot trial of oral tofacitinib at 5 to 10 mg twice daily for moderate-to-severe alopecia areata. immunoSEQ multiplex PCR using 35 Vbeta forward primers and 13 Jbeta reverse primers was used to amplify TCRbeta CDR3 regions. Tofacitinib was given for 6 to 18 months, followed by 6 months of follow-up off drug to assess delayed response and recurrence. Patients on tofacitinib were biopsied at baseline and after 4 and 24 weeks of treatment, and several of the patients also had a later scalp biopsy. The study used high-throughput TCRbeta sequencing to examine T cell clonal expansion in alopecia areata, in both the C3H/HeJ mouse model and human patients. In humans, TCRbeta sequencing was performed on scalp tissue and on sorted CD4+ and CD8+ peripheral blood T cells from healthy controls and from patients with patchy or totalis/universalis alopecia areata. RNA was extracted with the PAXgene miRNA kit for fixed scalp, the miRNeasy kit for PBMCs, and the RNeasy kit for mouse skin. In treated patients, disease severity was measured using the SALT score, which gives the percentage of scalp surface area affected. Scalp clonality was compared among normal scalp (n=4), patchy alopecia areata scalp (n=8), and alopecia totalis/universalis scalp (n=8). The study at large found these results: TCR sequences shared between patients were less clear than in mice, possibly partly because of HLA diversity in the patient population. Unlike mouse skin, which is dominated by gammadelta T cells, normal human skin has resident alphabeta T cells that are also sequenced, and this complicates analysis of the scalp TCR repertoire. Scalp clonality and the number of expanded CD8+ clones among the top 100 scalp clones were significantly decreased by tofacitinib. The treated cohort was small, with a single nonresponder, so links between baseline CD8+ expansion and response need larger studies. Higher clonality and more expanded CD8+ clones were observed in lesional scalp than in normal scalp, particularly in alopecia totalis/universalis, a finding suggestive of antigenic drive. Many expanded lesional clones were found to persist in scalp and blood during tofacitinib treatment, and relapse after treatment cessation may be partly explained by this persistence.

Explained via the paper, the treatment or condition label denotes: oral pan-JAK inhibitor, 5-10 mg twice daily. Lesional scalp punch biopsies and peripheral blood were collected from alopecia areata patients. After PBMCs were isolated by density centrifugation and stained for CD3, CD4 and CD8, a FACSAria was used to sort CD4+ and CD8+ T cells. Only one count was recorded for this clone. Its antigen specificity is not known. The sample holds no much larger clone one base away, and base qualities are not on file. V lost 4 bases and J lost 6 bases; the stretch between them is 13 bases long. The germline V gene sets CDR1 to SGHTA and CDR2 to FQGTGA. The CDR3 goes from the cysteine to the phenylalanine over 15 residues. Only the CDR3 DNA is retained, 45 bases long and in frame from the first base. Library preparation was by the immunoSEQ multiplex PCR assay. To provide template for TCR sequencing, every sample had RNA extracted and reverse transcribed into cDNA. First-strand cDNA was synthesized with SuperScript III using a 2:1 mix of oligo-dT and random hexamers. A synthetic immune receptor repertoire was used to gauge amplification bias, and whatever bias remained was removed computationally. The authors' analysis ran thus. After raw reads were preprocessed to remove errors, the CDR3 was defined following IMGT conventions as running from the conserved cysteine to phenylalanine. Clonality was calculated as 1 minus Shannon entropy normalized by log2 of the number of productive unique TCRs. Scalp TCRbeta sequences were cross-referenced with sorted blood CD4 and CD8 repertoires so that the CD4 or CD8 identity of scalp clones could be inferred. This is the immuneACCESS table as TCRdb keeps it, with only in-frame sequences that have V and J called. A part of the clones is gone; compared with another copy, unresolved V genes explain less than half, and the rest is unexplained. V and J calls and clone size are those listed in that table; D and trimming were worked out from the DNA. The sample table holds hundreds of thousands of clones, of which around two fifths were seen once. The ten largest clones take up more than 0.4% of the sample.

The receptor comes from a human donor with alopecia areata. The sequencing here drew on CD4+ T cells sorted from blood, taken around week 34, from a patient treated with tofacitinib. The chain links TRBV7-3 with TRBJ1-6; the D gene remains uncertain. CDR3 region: CASSSTPGPNSPLHF. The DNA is TGTGCCAGCAGCTCCACTCCGGGCCCTAATTCACCCCTCCACTTT.